The 8 T cell receptor beta chains below were found in one sample sequenced in a study of blood T cell repertoires in COVID-19. Sequencing used immunoSEQ multiplex PCR; TCRdb keeps in-frame clones, though not all of them. The table records 350,000 to 450,000 clones, about 85% of them present only once. Material: peripheral blood. Receptors originate from a woman younger than 30 with acute or convalescent COVID-19.

The chain uses TRBV28 and TRBJ1-1; TRBD1 agrees at 7 bases. Trimming took 8 bases from V and 1 from J; bases not matched to a gene: 10. Germline CDR1 reads MDHEN; CDR2 reads SYDVKM. This CDR3 is built from 15 residues. This chain's CDR3 is CASLGETGWNTEAFF. The CDR3 coding sequence is TGTGCCAGCCTGGGGGAGACAGGGTGGAACACTGAAGCTTTCTTT.

This CDR3 reads CASRWQAGTSSTDTQYF. CDR3 nucleotides: TGTGCCAGCAGATGGCAGGCGGGAACCTCTAGCACAGATACGCAGTATTTT. The chain couples TRBV5-5 to TRBJ2-3, with a weak D call TRBD2 (6 bases). The CDR3 length is 17 residues. V was pared by 5 bases and J by 0 bases, with 19 bases between. Germline V lookup: CDR1 SGHKS, CDR2 YYEKEE (reference sequence). Variable domain in full (rest from reference TRBV5-5 and TRBJ2-3): DAGVTQSPTHLIKTRGQQVTLRCSPISGHKSVSWYQQVLGQGPQFIFQYYEKEERGRGNFPDRFSARQFPNYSSELNVNALLLGDSALYLCASRWQAGTSSTDTQYFGPGTRLTVL.

The chain carries TRBV7-8 and TRBJ1-2; D ambiguous. Deletions cut 1 base from V and 3 bases from J, with 3 bases between. CDR3 length: 12 amino acids. Germline CDR1 reads SGHVS; CDR2 reads FQNEAQ. Here the CDR3 reads CASSLGDYGYTF. CDR3 nucleotides: TGTGCCAGCAGCTTAGGAGACTATGGCTACACCTTC. Full variable domain (outside the CDR3, taken from reference TRBV7-8 and TRBJ1-2): GAGVSQSPRYKVAKRGQDVALRCDPISGHVSLFWYQQALGQGPEFLTYFQNEAQLDKSGLPSDRFFAERPEGSVSTLKIQRTQQEDSAVYLCASSLGDYGYTFGSGTRLTVV.

The gene calls are TRBV14 and TRBJ1-3; TRBD1 aligns across 7 bases. The germline gives CDR1 SGHDN, CDR2 FVKESK. The CDR3 has 16 amino acids. J gave up 2 bases and V 3 bases, and 7 bases lay outside the gene matches. This CDR3 reads CASSQGQTGPGNTIYF. The CDR3 coding sequence is TGTGCCAGCAGCCAGGGGCAGACAGGGCCTGGAAACACCATATATTTT.

This chain links TRBV4-1 with TRBJ1-1; 10 bases match TRBD1. J gave up 1 base and V 1 base, and 0 bases lay outside the gene matches. The CDR3 consists of 15 residues. In germline, CDR1 is MGHRA, CDR2 YSYEKL. This chain's CDR3 is CASSQGQGANTEAFF. The CDR3, as DNA: TGCGCCAGCAGCCAAGGACAGGGGGCGAACACTGAAGCTTTCTTT.

The V gene is TRBV27, the J gene TRBJ2-1; 7 bases are a match to TRBD2. V dropped 4 bases and J dropped 2; count of bases not matched to a gene: 11. Germline values: CDR1 MNHEY, CDR2 SMNVEV (reference sequence). The CDR3 runs 17 residues. The CDR3 here is CASSSWNLAGPYNEQFF. CDR3 DNA: TGTGCCAGCAGTTCCTGGAACTTAGCGGGTCCCTACAATGAGCAGTTCTTC.

The chain has TRBV6-5 and TRBJ2-2, with D possibly being TRBD1 (6 bases). The germline V and J ends were trimmed by 4 bases and 3 bases, with 9 bases remaining between them. This CDR3 is built from 14 residues. Per the germline V gene, CDR1 is MNHEY and CDR2 is SVGAGI. DNA for the CDR3: TGTGCCAGCAGTTGGGGGCTCGACACCGGGGAGCTGTTTTTT. Encoded protein: CASSWGLDTGELFF.

This rearrangement joins TRBV5-1 to TRBJ1-4, with TRBD1 matching over 7 bases. The CDR3 has 16 amino acids. Germline values: CDR1 SGHRS, CDR2 YFSETQ. V dropped 3 bases and J dropped 2; count of bases not matched to a gene: 7. CDR3 loop: CASSSTGSATNEKLFF. The CDR3 DNA reads TGCGCCAGCAGCTCGACAGGGAGCGCGACTAATGAAAAACTGTTTTTT.